The 7 T cell receptor beta chains in this list originate from one sample, sequenced in a study. Generated by immunoSEQ multiplex PCR, the TCRdb table keeps only in-frame clones and is missing some. The data show 45,000 to 55,000 clones, 85% to 95% seen once. The sample consisted of PBMCs. The receptors were gathered from a man aged 35 to 55 with rheumatoid arthritis.

The chain recombines TRBV19 with TRBJ2-5; D not resolved. V lost 6 bases to trimming and J lost 2 bases, with 10 bases between them. Per germline, CDR1 LNHDA and CDR2 SQIVND (reference sequence). The CDR3 has 13 amino acids. The CDR3 coding sequence is TGTGCCAGTAGCGCTCGGCCTCAAGAGACCCAGTACTTC. Translated, it gives CASSARPQETQYF.

The rearrangement joins TRBV27 to TRBJ2-5; D gene ambiguous. CDR1 MNHEY and CDR2 SMNVEV come from the germline V gene (reference sequence). Trimming shortened V by 4 bases and J by 1 base, and 10 bases separated the two germline ends. CDR3 length equals 14 residues. The CDR3 loop is CASSYLGSQETQYF. CDR3 sequence (DNA): TGTGCCAGCAGTTACCTCGGGTCCCAAGAGACCCAGTACTTC.

The chain recombines TRBV3-1 (or the pseudogene TRBV3-2) with TRBJ1-5; the D gene is possibly TRBD1 (6 bases). The CDR3 consists of 16 residues. The germline V gene encodes CDR1 LGHDT and CDR2 YNNKEL (reference sequence). V lost 4 bases, J lost 0 bases, and 13 bases lay in between. CDR3 loop: CASSRGQPDSNQPQHF. The CDR3 DNA reads TGTGCCAGCAGCCGTGGACAGCCTGATAGCAATCAGCCCCAGCATTTT.

The chain combines TRBV24-1 with TRBJ1-2, with TRBD1 matching over 12 bases. V shed 5 bases and J 4 bases; nucleotides not matched to a gene: 10. There are 17 residues in the CDR3. Germline V gene data show CDR1 as KGHDR and CDR2 as SFDVKD. The CDR3 bases are TGTGCCACCAGTGGGAGGGGACAGGGGGCAGGAGGCTATGGCTACACCTTC. This encodes CATSGRGQGAGGYGYTF.

The rearrangement joins TRBV7-6 to TRBJ2-5, with 14 nucleotides matching TRBD2. This CDR3 spans 20 amino acids. With 3 bases clipped from V and 4 bases from J, the junction kept 16 bases outside the gene matches. Germline CDR1 SGHVS, CDR2 FNYEAQ. This CDR3 is CASSLLVGAGTSGGRETQYF. As DNA, the CDR3 is TGTGCCAGCAGCTTGCTAGTGGGGGCCGGGACTAGCGGGGGAAGAGAGACCCAGTACTTC. Full variable domain (missing parts from reference TRBV7-6 and TRBJ2-5): GAGVSQSPRYKVTKRGQDVALRCDPISGHVSLYWYRQALGQGPEFLTYFNYEAQQDKSGLPNDRFSAERPEGSISTLTIQRTEQRDSAMYRCASSLLVGAGTSGGRETQYFGPGTRLLVL.

This clone was recorded once. The V call is TRBV4-1, the J call TRBJ2-1; no firm D call. Germline V CDR1 and CDR2: MGHRA, YSYEKL. V lost 3 bases and J lost 5, with 17 bases in between. CDR3 size: 16 residues. The CDR3 DNA sequence: TGCGCCAGCAGCCAGCGCCTCGGACCCGAAAACAATGAGCAGTTCTTC. Encoded protein: CASSQRLGPENNEQFF.

The chain carries TRBV5-4 and TRBJ1-3, with 9 bases matching TRBD1. CDR1 and CDR2 (germline): SGHNT, YYREEE (reference sequence). The V and J ends lost 5 bases and 3 bases, in that order; junction bases with no gene match: 12. This CDR3 has 17 amino acids. CDR3 residues: CASSLAPGTGYGNTIYF. The CDR3 DNA sequence: TGTGCCAGCAGTCTGGCTCCCGGGACAGGGTATGGAAACACCATATATTTT.